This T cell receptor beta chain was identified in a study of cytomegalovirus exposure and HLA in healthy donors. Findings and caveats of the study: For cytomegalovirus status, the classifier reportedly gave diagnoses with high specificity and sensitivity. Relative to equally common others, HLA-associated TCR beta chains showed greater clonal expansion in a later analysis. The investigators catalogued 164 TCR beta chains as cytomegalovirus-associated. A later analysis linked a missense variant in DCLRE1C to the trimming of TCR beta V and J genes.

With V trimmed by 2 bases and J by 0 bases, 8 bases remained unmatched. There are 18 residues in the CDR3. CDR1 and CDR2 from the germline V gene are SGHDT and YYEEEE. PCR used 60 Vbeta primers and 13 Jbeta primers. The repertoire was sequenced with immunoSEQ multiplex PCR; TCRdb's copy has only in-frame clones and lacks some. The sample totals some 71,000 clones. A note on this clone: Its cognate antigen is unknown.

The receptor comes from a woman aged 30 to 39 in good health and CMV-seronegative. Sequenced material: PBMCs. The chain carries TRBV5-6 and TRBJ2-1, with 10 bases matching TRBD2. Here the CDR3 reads CASSFYGLAVNSYNEQFF. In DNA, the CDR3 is TGTGCCAGCAGCTTTTACGGACTAGCGGTAAACTCCTACAATGAGCAGTTCTTC. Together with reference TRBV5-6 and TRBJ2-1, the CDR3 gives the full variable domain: DAGVTQSPTHLIKTRGQQVTLRCSPKSGHDTVSWYQQALGQGPQFIFQYYEEEERQRGNFPDRFSGHQFPNYSSELNVNALLLGDSALYLCASSFYGLAVNSYNEQFFGPGTRLTVL.